This record looks at one T cell receptor (beta chain) sequence and its context. What it recognizes is unknown. Those who donated were healthy bone marrow donors. This sample was taken from a study of cytomegalovirus exposure and HLA in healthy donors. Broader study findings: Certain sequence variants were highly shared and formed a cluster, and this cluster was likely a sequencing artifact. There were some V segments, including TRBV6-2 and TRBV6-3, excluded as indistinguishable.

The germline V gene encodes CDR1 SGHAT and CDR2 FQNNGV. The CDR3 totals 15 residues. Trimming removed 7 bases from V and 2 bases from J, with 12 bases in between. Vbeta (60) and Jbeta (13) primers were used in the PCR. The method was immunoSEQ multiplex PCR; TCRdb's version includes in-frame clones alone and lacks a portion of them. The sample records 100,000 to 150,000 clones, approximately 64% being singletons. This chain uses TRBV11-2 with TRBJ1-6; D is uncertain. The receptor was derived from a woman aged 35 to 49 in good health and CMV-seronegative. What was sequenced was PBMCs. In DNA, the CDR3 is TGTGCCAGCAACGAAGGACTCGCCTATAATTCACCCCTCCACTTT. Amino acid sequence: CASNEGLAYNSPLHF.